The clone carrying this TCR beta chain was counted a few times. The antigen is not known. The sample is drawn from a study of T-cell memory formation after mild COVID-19. Background on the study: The two donors had largely donor-specific TCR clusters.

V was pared by 10 bases and J by 6 bases, with 10 bases between. The germline CDR1 and CDR2 sequences are SEHNR and FQNEAQ (reference sequence). The CDR3 length is 11 residues. Points from the study as a whole: Of the contracting clones, CD4+ ones lay mainly in CM and EM, and CD8+ ones in EMRA. Pre-infection memory contained some responding clones, which suggested that cross-reactive memory had joined.

MiXCR, run by TCRdb on the 5' RACE reads, gives a single entry per CDR3 protein. Among roughly 410,000 distinct CDR3 sequences listed, 20% to 25% were seen once. V usage is TRBV7-9 and J usage is TRBJ2-1; D perhaps matches TRBD1 (5 bases). The sequenced material came from PBMCs or a T cell subset sorted from them (not recorded which). This receptor was obtained from an adult woman who had mild COVID-19 (a few samples of this study predate the infection). Cell type and time point are not known. The CDR3 reads CATPRGNEQFF. The CDR3 DNA reads as TGTGCCACCCCTAGGGGCAATGAGCAGTTCTTC.